Presented here are 15 T cell receptor beta chains from one specimen sequenced in a study of neoadjuvant anti-PD-1 for oral cavity cancer. Only in-frame clones appear in the TCRdb table, and some are missing; sequencing was by immunoSEQ multiplex PCR. The table includes 7,200 or so clones, 50% to 60% detected once. The sequences come from tumor tissue, collected before nivolumab (anti-PD-1) treatment. Receptors were obtained from a person aged 35-80 years with oral cavity squamous cell carcinoma.

The chain couples TRBV19 to TRBJ2-1; possibly TRBD2 for D (5 bases). The CDR3 spans 14 residues. Looked up from germline, CDR1 is LNHDA and CDR2 is SQIVND (reference sequence). The V end was cut by 7 bases, the J end by 3 bases, with 13 bases between. CDR3 in amino acids: CASTVGGFYNEQFF. Written as DNA, the CDR3 is TGTGCCAGTACCGTGGGCGGGTTCTACAATGAGCAGTTCTTC.

The count of this clone is one. The rearrangement uses TRBV7-7 and TRBJ2-3; 8 bases are shared with TRBD2. The CDR3 extends over 18 amino acids. CDR1 SSHAT and CDR2 FNYEAQ come from the germline V gene (reference sequence). J lost 5 bases, V lost 1 base, and 14 bases had no gene match. CDR3 sequence: CASSLEPLGSGGGDTQYF. Written as DNA, the CDR3 is TGTGCCAGCAGCTTAGAGCCTCTAGGGTCGGGAGGGGGAGATACGCAGTATTTT.

This rearrangement joins TRBV9 to TRBJ2-2; 16 nucleotides agree with TRBD2. CDR1 SGDLS and CDR2 YYNGEE come from the germline V gene. After removal of 5 bases from V and 7 bases from J, the junction contained 5 bases not matched to a gene. The CDR3 is 16 amino acids. CDR3 nucleotides: TGTGCCAGCAGTACCGGGACTAGCGGGAGGGGCGGGGAGCTGTTTTTT. Translated: CASSTGTSGRGGELFF.

The genes are TRBV25-1 and TRBJ2-5, with 9 bases aligning to TRBD2. After removal of 10 bases from V and 1 base from J, the junction contained 10 bases not matched to a gene. CDR3 length: 15 amino acids. CDR1 is MGHDK and CDR2 is SYGVNS in the germline V gene. This CDR3 is CATIPRGGAQETQYF. DNA of the CDR3: TGTGCCACTATCCCCCGCGGGGGGGCCCAAGAGACCCAGTACTTC.

V gene TRBV28 combines with J gene TRBJ1-1, with a tentative D call TRBD1 (6 bases). V was trimmed by 6 bases and J by 1 base, leaving 18 bases between them. In germline, CDR1 is MDHEN, CDR2 SYDVKM. The CDR3 runs to 16 residues. The CDR3 region is CASSRIRQAGNTEAFF. CDR3 in DNA: TGTGCCAGCAGCCGAATTAGACAGGCTGGGAACACTGAAGCTTTCTTT.

CDR3: CASSLSGGETQYF. For the CDR3, the DNA is TGCGCCAGCAGCCTTAGCGGGGGGGAGACCCAGTACTTC. The genes are TRBV5-1 and TRBJ2-5; 10 positions match TRBD2. Looked up from germline, CDR1 is SGHRS and CDR2 is YFSETQ. This CDR3 has 13 amino acids. The V segment lost 4 bases and the J segment 5 bases; nucleotides outside the gene matches: 2.

The V call is TRBV18, the J call TRBJ1-1, with unresolved D. CDR1 and CDR2 from the germline V gene are KGHSH and LQKENI. Trimming removed 4 bases from V and 5 bases from J, with 14 bases in between. The CDR3 sequence is 14 residues long. CDR3 in amino acids: CASSQLPGGTEAFF. The DNA of the CDR3 is TGTGCCAGCTCACAACTCCCGGGAGGAACTGAAGCTTTCTTT.

The chain links TRBV30 to TRBJ2-2; D gene uncertain. In germline, CDR1 is GTSNPN, CDR2 SVGIG (reference sequence). This CDR3 region has 15 residues. Trimming took 4 bases from V and 5 from J, leaving 17 bases between them. The CDR3 DNA sequence: TGTGCCTGGACCCCAACGGTTGGGTTAACCGGGGAGCTGTTTTTT. Protein sequence: CAWTPTVGLTGELFF.

This chain connects TRBV5-8 to TRBJ2-1, with TRBD2 matching over 12 bases. Trimming cost V 5 bases and J 2 bases; bases outside gene matches: 2. The germline gives CDR1 SGHTS, CDR2 YDEGEE. The CDR3 runs 15 residues. CDR3 coding DNA: TGTGCCAGCAGAGGACTAGCGGGAACCTACAATGAGCAGTTCTTC. It specifies CASRGLAGTYNEQFF.

The chain joins TRBV5-1 to TRBJ2-3; 8 bases fit TRBD2. The CDR3 spans 15 residues. The junction had 4 bases not matched to a gene; V was cut back by 3 bases and J by 1 base. CDR1 is SGHRS and CDR2 is YFSETQ in the germline V gene. The CDR3 coding sequence is TGCGCCAGCAGCTCGTCAGCGGGGGGCACAGATACGCAGTATTTT. Its protein is CASSSSAGGTDTQYF.

The chain uses TRBV7-8 and TRBJ1-4; a weak D match, TRBD1 (6 bases). V dropped 5 bases and J dropped 1 base, with 17 bases sitting between them. The CDR3 length is 17 residues. Germline V gene lookup returns CDR1 SGHVS and CDR2 FQNEAQ. The CDR3 bases are TGTGCCAGCAGCACAACTTCAGGGGCCATAACTAATGAAAAACTGTTTTTT. This codes for CASSTTSGAITNEKLFF.

This chain connects TRBV28 to TRBJ2-1; tentatively, D is TRBD1 (5 bases). Deletions cut 3 bases from V and 4 bases from J, with 10 bases between. The CDR3 totals 14 residues. Per the germline V gene, CDR1 is MDHEN and CDR2 is SYDVKM. CDR3 in DNA: TGTGCCAGCAGTTTGCAGCAGGGTTACAATGAGCAGTTCTTC. Its protein is CASSLQQGYNEQFF.

The chain links TRBV5-4 to TRBJ2-3; 9 bases align to TRBD2. The V and J ends lost 4 bases and 6 bases, in that order; junction bases with no gene match: 6. Germline V gene sequence: CDR1 SGHNT, CDR2 YYREEE (reference sequence). The CDR3 length is 14 residues. The CDR3: CASSQSGGWDTQYF. As DNA, the CDR3 is TGTGCCAGCAGCCAGAGCGGGGGGTGGGATACGCAGTATTTT.

This clone was detected a few times. The genes are TRBV2 and TRBJ2-5; TRBD2 agrees at 9 bases. The CDR3 sequence is 13 residues long. With 5 bases clipped from V and 4 bases from J, the junction kept 2 bases outside the gene matches. Germline CDR1 SNHLY, CDR2 FYNNEI. The CDR3 DNA is TGTGCCAGCAGTCTTAGCGGGAGAGAGACCCAGTACTTC. This gives the protein CASSLSGRETQYF.

This clone showed up just a few times. The chain carries TRBV30 and TRBJ2-7, with TRBD1 identical over 7 bases. In germline, CDR1 is GTSNPN, CDR2 SVGIG (reference sequence). Trimming took 2 bases from V and 4 from J; bases not matched to a gene: 5. The CDR3 contains 13 residues. The CDR3 protein is CAWSPGTAYEQYF. CDR3 nucleotides: TGTGCCTGGAGTCCCGGGACAGCTTACGAGCAGTACTTC.